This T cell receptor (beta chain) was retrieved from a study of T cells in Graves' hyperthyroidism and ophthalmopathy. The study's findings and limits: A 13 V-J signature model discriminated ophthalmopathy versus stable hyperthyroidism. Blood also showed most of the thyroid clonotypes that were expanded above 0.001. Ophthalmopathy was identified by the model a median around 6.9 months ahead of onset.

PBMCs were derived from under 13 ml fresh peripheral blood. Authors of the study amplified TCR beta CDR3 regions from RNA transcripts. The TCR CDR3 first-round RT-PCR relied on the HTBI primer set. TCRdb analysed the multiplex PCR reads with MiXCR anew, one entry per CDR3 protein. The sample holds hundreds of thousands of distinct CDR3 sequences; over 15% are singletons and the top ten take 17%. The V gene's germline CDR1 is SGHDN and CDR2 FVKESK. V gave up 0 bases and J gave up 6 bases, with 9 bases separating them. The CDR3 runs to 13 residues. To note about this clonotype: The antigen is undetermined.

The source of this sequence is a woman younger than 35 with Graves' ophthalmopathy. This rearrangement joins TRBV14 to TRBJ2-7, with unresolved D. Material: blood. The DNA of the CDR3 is TGTGCCAGCAGCCAAGATCTCCCGCTCGAGCAGTACTTC. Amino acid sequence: CASSQDLPLEQYF. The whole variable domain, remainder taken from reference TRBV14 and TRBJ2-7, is EAGVTQFPSHSVIEKGQTVTLRCDPISGHDNLYWYRRVMGKEIKFLLHFVKESKQDESGMPNNRFLAERTGGTYSTLKVQPAELEDSGVYFCASSQDLPLEQYFGPGTRLTVT.